The 31 T cell receptor beta chains below were found in one sample sequenced in a study of blood T cells in healthy people across ages. For the second PCR, which ran for about 7 to 12 cycles, a sample-barcoded 5' primer and a J-beta primer mix were used. Via MiXCR, TCRdb re-called the 5' RACE reads, giving one row per CDR3 protein. The profile shows 780,000 or so distinct CDR3 sequences, roughly 25% of them singletons. The same sample was also studied in work on T cells of mothers and their children.

The sequenced sample consisted of blood. These receptors were taken from a boy younger than 18 in good health.

The CDR3 coding sequence is TGTGCCAGCAGTGATGGAACACTGGGGAACTATGGCTACACCTTC. This encodes CASSDGTLGNYGYTF. J is TRBJ1-2 and V is TRBV6-1; no clear D gene. Trimming left V 3 bases short and J 2 bases short, with 13 bases between. The germline CDR1 and CDR2 sequences are MNHNS and SASEGT. The CDR3 covers 15 residues.

This clonotype was detected a few times. This sequence joins TRBV20-1 and TRBJ2-7, with 7 bases identical to TRBD2. The trim removed 0 bases at V and 4 bases at J, leaving 18 bases unmatched. The CDR3 consists of 18 residues. The germline CDR1 and CDR2 sequences are DFQATT and SNEGSKA (reference sequence). CDR3 loop: CSARDGGSREGPVYEQYF. CDR3 sequence (DNA): TGCAGTGCTAGAGATGGGGGGTCGAGGGAGGGCCCGGTATACGAGCAGTACTTC.

In its sample, this clonotype was seen a few times. Its ends do not fully match the called genes, so a read error is possible. The chain recombines TRBV20-1 with TRBJ2-5, with D perhaps TRBD1 (6 bases). Germline-derived CDR1 and CDR2 are DFQATT and SNEGSKA (reference sequence). There are 11 residues in the CDR3. CDR3 protein: CSARDGHRVFF. In DNA form, the CDR3 reads TGCAGTGCTAGAGATGGCCACAGGGTGTTCTTC.

The V gene is TRBV15, the J gene TRBJ1-2, with D possibly being TRBD1 (6 bases). Germline V gene sequence: CDR1 LNHNV, CDR2 YYDKDF (reference sequence). The CDR3 runs 14 residues. V lost 0 bases, J lost 8 bases, and 13 bases lay in between. In DNA form, the CDR3 reads TGTGCCACCAGCAGAGATAGGGCAGGGGCCGGCTACACCTTC. This gives the protein CATSRDRAGAGYTF. The variable domain in full, completed from reference TRBV15 and TRBJ1-2, reads DAMVIQNPRYQVTQFGKPVTLSCSQTLNHNVMYWYQQKSSQAPKLLFHYYDKDFNNEADTPDNFQSRRPNTSFCFLDIRSPGLGDTAMYLCATSRDRAGAGYTFGSGTRLTVV.

The rearrangement uses TRBV12-3 or TRBV12-4 and TRBJ2-7; D perhaps matches TRBD2 (6 bases). V shed 5 bases and J shed 3 bases, with 14 bases lying between them. The CDR3 sequence is 14 residues long. This chain's CDR3 is CASSPTGGRYEQYF. The CDR3 DNA sequence: TGTGCCAGCAGTCCCACCGGGGGACGCTACGAGCAGTACTTC.

This clonotype was detected only once. The rearrangement uses TRBV6-6 and TRBJ2-3; TRBD2 matches at 8 bases. The V gene end was trimmed by 0 bases and the J gene end by 3 bases; junction bases not matched to a gene: 5. This CDR3 comprises 16 residues. Germline CDR1 MNHNY, CDR2 SVGAGI (reference sequence). CDR3 sequence reads: CASSYSAGGRTDTQYF. DNA for the CDR3: TGTGCCAGCAGTTACTCGGCGGGGGGACGAACAGATACGCAGTATTTT.

The CDR3 is CASSPIRTVTYEQYF. DNA of the CDR3: TGTGCCAGCAGCCCAATCAGGACAGTTACCTACGAGCAGTACTTC. The V and J genes are TRBV27 and TRBJ2-7; D might be TRBD1 (6 bases). Germline CDR1 and CDR2: MNHEY and SMNVEV (reference sequence). V was pared by 6 bases and J by 2 bases, with 17 bases between. CDR3 length: 15 residues.

This clonotype was seen a handful of times. Germline is not matched at one junction end, which may reflect a read error. This chain links TRBV6-6 with TRBJ2-2; D not certain. Germline loops: CDR1 MNHNY, CDR2 SVGAGI (reference sequence). CDR3 length: 14 amino acids. The DNA for the CDR3 is TGTGCCAGCAGTCACTCCCGGGACACCGGGGAGCTGTTTTTT. It encodes CASSHSRDTGELFF.

This rearrangement joins TRBV27 to TRBJ2-1, with TRBD2 identical over 10 bases. Germline-derived CDR1 and CDR2 are MNHEY and SMNVEV (reference sequence). V dropped 5 bases and J dropped 5; count of bases not matched to a gene: 15. The CDR3 extends over 18 amino acids. The CDR3 sequence: CASSETTLAGELNNEQFF. As DNA, the CDR3 is TGTGCCAGCAGTGAAACTACCCTAGCGGGGGAGCTGAACAATGAGCAGTTCTTC.

The genes are TRBV7-9 and TRBJ2-3, with TRBD2 identical over 9 bases. The ends lost 3 bases at V and 3 bases at J; junction bases unmatched: 10. This CDR3 spans 17 amino acids. Germline CDR1 SEHNR, CDR2 FQNEAQ (reference sequence). CDR3 protein: CASSLKVVRGGTDTQYF. The CDR3 coding sequence is TGTGCCAGCAGCTTGAAGGTTGTGCGGGGGGGAACAGATACGCAGTATTTT.

The V gene is TRBV20-1, the J gene TRBJ2-5; 7 bases agree with TRBD1. The last part of the DNA fits TRBJ2-7 better; the J call may be wrong. This CDR3 contains 18 residues. CDR1 is DFQATT and CDR2 is SNEGSKA in the germline V gene (reference sequence). This chain's CDR3 is CSARPGQTTLILSYEQYF. CDR3 sequence (DNA): TGCAGTGCTAGACCGGGACAGACAACCTTAATTCTCTCCTACGAGCAGTACTTC.

The chain carries TRBV7-8 and TRBJ1-5; tentative D call: TRBD1 (5 bases). Trimming removed 2 bases from V and 6 bases from J, with 11 bases in between. This CDR3 region has 14 residues. Germline V CDR1 and CDR2: SGHVS, FQNEAQ. The CDR3 protein is CASSLRAGTQPQHF. As DNA, the CDR3 is TGTGCCAGCAGCTTACGGGCAGGGACTCAGCCCCAGCATTTT. Full variable domain (outside the CDR3, taken from reference TRBV7-8 and TRBJ1-5): GAGVSQSPRYKVAKRGQDVALRCDPISGHVSLFWYQQALGQGPEFLTYFQNEAQLDKSGLPSDRFFAERPEGSVSTLKIQRTQQEDSAVYLCASSLRAGTQPQHFGDGTRLSIL.

The sample holds a few counts of this clonotype. This chain joins TRBV12-3 or TRBV12-4 and TRBJ2-3; D is ambiguous. V lost 8 bases and J 0 bases, leaving 15 bases between the germline ends. The CDR3 spans 15 residues. Here the CDR3 DNA reads TGTGCCAGCCTAGAAGCGACCTCAAGCACAGATACGCAGTATTTT. As protein: CASLEATSSTDTQYF.

Concerning this clonotype itself: One end of the junction varies from germline; a read error may be responsible. The chain combines TRBV28 with TRBJ1-1; D gene unclear. Germline V gene sequence: CDR1 MDHEN, CDR2 SYDVKM. CDR3 size: 15 residues. The CDR3 coding sequence is TGTGCCGGCAGTCGCAGACCGGGTCAGGACACTGAAGCTTTCTTT. This codes for CAGSRRPGQDTEAFF.

This chain connects TRBV4-1 to TRBJ1-5, with a weak D call TRBD1 (5 bases). Germline CDR1 and CDR2: MGHRA and YSYEKL. This CDR3 has 16 amino acids. V was clipped by 3 bases and J by 2 bases, with 14 bases between them. The CDR3 nucleotides read TGCGCCAGCAGCCAGCCAAGAAGGGGTCGCAATCAGCCCCAGCATTTT. Translation gives CASSQPRRGRNQPQHF.

The rearrangement joins TRBV20-1 to TRBJ1-2; 8 bases align to TRBD1. The germline gives CDR1 DFQATT, CDR2 SNEGSKA (reference sequence). The CDR3 contains 14 residues. V trimming: 2 bases; J trimming: 5 bases; junction bases outside the gene matches: 7. CDR3: CSARQGALKYGYTF. As DNA, the CDR3 is TGCAGTGCTAGACAGGGGGCTTTAAAGTATGGCTACACCTTC.

This clonotype has just a few counts. V gene TRBV19 combines with J gene TRBJ2-7; D ambiguous. The V end lost 3 bases, the J end lost 3 bases, and 18 bases lay between the germline ends. The CDR3 is 16 amino acids. Germline CDR1 and CDR2: LNHDA and SQIVND (reference sequence). The CDR3 region has the DNA TGTGCCAGTAGTATTCGGTCGTCCCGATGGGACTACGAGCAGTACTTC. Amino acid sequence: CASSIRSSRWDYEQYF.

J is TRBJ2-7 and V is TRBV2; 9 bases fit TRBD2. The junction had 7 bases not matched to a gene; V was cut back by 6 bases and J by 1 base. This CDR3 has 15 residues. Germline V gives CDR1 SNHLY, CDR2 FYNNEI. The CDR3 region is CASRPTSGTSYEQYF. Here the CDR3 DNA reads TGTGCCAGCAGGCCGACTAGCGGCACATCCTACGAGCAGTACTTC.

J is TRBJ2-1 and V is TRBV4-3; D uncertain. The CDR3 is 19 residues long. The germline V gene encodes CDR1 LGHNA and CDR2 YSLEER. V was clipped by 0 bases and J by 1 base, with 19 bases between them. The CDR3 loop is CASSQESPPVRESYNEQFF. The CDR3 bases are TGCGCCAGCAGCCAAGAGAGTCCCCCCGTAAGGGAATCCTACAATGAGCAGTTCTTC.

This clonotype showed up just a few times. The chain links TRBV29-1 to TRBJ2-5; 7 nucleotides line up with TRBD2. The J segment lost 9 bases and the V segment lost 7 bases, leaving 14 bases of the junction unmatched. The V gene's germline CDR1 is SQVTM and CDR2 ANQGSEA. CDR3 size: 13 residues. CDR3 amino acids: CSAAPTSAAAQYF. As DNA, the CDR3 is TGCAGCGCCGCACCTACTAGCGCCGCCGCCCAGTACTTC.

The V and J genes are TRBV7-4 and TRBJ1-2; tentatively, D is TRBD1 (5 bases). V dropped 5 bases and J dropped 2 bases, with 12 bases sitting between them. The CDR3 extends over 14 amino acids. CDR1 SGHVT and CDR2 SQSDAQ come from the germline V gene. The CDR3 DNA is TGTGCCAGCAGCCCTGGGGGGAGAAACTATGGCTACACCTTC. This encodes CASSPGGRNYGYTF.

The V gene is TRBV5-1, the J gene TRBJ1-2; no clear D. This CDR3 region has 14 residues. Per germline, CDR1 SGHRS and CDR2 YFSETQ. V lost 5 bases, J lost 5 bases, and 16 bases lay in between. In DNA, the CDR3 is TGCGCCAGCAGTAAGAAACCGAGCGGTTATGGCTACACCTTC. Translation gives CASSKKPSGYGYTF.

This chain links TRBV29-1 with TRBJ2-7, with TRBD2 identical over 10 bases. The CDR3 consists of 14 residues. Looked up from germline, CDR1 is SQVTM and CDR2 is ANQGSEA. V was pared by 4 bases and J by 2 bases, with 5 bases of the junction left unmatched. CDR3 nucleotide sequence: TGCAGCGTTGCGAAGACTAGCGGGCCCTACGAGCAGTACTTC. This gives the protein CSVAKTSGPYEQYF.

This clonotype was seen a few times. This rearrangement joins TRBV4-3 to TRBJ2-7, with 7 bases fitting TRBD2. The V gene end was trimmed by 0 bases and the J gene end by 5 bases; junction bases not matched to a gene: 10. The CDR3 totals 16 residues. CDR1 LGHNA and CDR2 YSLEER come from the germline V gene. The CDR3 loop is CASSQDFGGGFDEQYF. DNA of the CDR3: TGCGCCAGCAGCCAAGATTTTGGCGGGGGTTTCGACGAGCAGTACTTC.

The rearrangement links TRBV4-1 to TRBJ2-7, with D possibly matching TRBD2 (5 bases). Germline V gene lookup returns CDR1 MGHRA and CDR2 YSYEKL. CDR3 length equals 18 residues. The germline V and J ends were trimmed by 0 bases and 1 base, with 19 bases remaining between them. The DNA of the CDR3 is TGCGCCAGCAGCCAAGATCTCTTGGAGGCGGGCCTTTCCTACGAGCAGTACTTC. Translated, it gives CASSQDLLEAGLSYEQYF.

This chain uses TRBV28 with TRBJ1-4, with TRBD1 identical over 7 bases. Germline CDR1 reads MDHEN; CDR2 reads SYDVKM. This CDR3 is built from 15 residues. V was pared by 7 bases and J by 6 bases, with 11 bases of the junction left unmatched. The CDR3 loop reads CASTPGGKGDEKLFF. CDR3 sequence (DNA): TGTGCCAGCACCCCAGGGGGGAAAGGGGATGAAAAACTGTTTTTT.

In its sample, this clonotype was seen a few times. The genes are TRBV28 and TRBJ2-1, with D perhaps assigned TRBD1 or TRBD2 (6 bases each). Germline lookup yields CDR1 MDHEN and CDR2 SYDVKM. This CDR3 is built from 16 residues. Deletions cut 5 bases from V and 7 bases from J, with 21 bases between. CDR3 residues: CASSPRPGGGRNEQFF. In DNA, the CDR3 is TGTGCCAGCAGTCCGCGTCCAGGAGGGGGTAGGAATGAGCAGTTCTTC.

This clonotype turned up a few times. The V call is TRBV6-1, the J call TRBJ2-7; 8 nucleotides agree with TRBD1. The CDR3 length is 15 residues. Looked up from germline, CDR1 is MNHNS and CDR2 is SASEGT. Trimming took 0 bases from V and 0 from J; bases not matched to a gene: 1. This CDR3 is CASSEATGGSYEQYF. As DNA, the CDR3 is TGTGCCAGCAGTGAAGCAACAGGGGGCTCCTACGAGCAGTACTTC.

This chain joins TRBV29-1 and TRBJ2-3; 14 bases are a match to TRBD2. The CDR3 runs 19 residues. The J segment lost 2 bases and the V segment lost 4 bases, leaving 14 bases of the junction unmatched. From germline, CDR1 is SQVTM and CDR2 ANQGSEA. The CDR3 loop reads CSVVGTSGSTRADTDTQYF. CDR3 nucleotides: TGCAGCGTTGTGGGGACTAGCGGGAGCACAAGGGCCGACACAGATACGCAGTATTTT.

This clonotype came up a few times. Sequence at one end of the junction differs from germline and may be a read error. The chain carries TRBV4-1 and TRBJ2-6; D tentatively fits TRBD1 or TRBD2 (6 bases each). The germline V gene encodes CDR1 MGHRA and CDR2 YSYEKL. The CDR3 length is 19 residues. The CDR3 loop is CASSQDPGAGVAGANVLTF. The CDR3 DNA sequence: TGCGCCAGCAGCCAAGATCCGGGGGCAGGGGTTGCTGGGGCCAACGTCCTAACTTTC.

The chain recombines TRBV4-1 with TRBJ1-4; no clear D. Germline V gives CDR1 MGHRA, CDR2 YSYEKL. The CDR3 is 16 residues long. The V and J ends lost 3 bases and 5 bases respectively, with 16 bases between them. CDR3: CASSQGLRITNEKLFF. The CDR3 nucleotides are TGCGCCAGCAGCCAGGGCTTGAGGATAACAAATGAAAAACTGTTTTTT.